These 8 T cell receptor beta chains originate from one sample sequenced in a study of CD8+ T cells in alopecia areata. The treatment denotes: oral pan-JAK inhibitor, 5-10 mg twice daily. Reverse transcription of extracted RNA yielded cDNA, which provided the sequencing template. Repertoires were generated with immunoSEQ multiplex PCR, while TCRdb's copy carries only in-frame clones and drops some. The sample carries about 140,000 clones, around 86% recorded once. The sequenced sample was CD8+ T cells sorted from blood, obtained at week 4, from a patient treated with tofacitinib. The receptors stem from a human donor with alopecia areata.

The chain recombines TRBV14 with TRBJ2-7; 9 bases line up with TRBD1. This CDR3 comprises 14 residues. CDR1 and CDR2 (germline): SGHDN, FVKESK. V was clipped by 4 bases and J by 5 bases; unmatched bases: 6. Here the CDR3 reads CASSLLGQGNEQYF. In DNA, the CDR3 is TGTGCCAGCAGCCTCCTAGGACAGGGGAACGAGCAGTACTTC.

The chain recombines TRBV7-9 with TRBJ2-7, with TRBD1 matching 7 bases. Germline-derived CDR1 and CDR2 are SEHNR and FQNEAQ (reference sequence). Trimming cost V 3 bases and J 2 bases; bases outside gene matches: 10. This CDR3 is 16 amino acids long. The DNA of the CDR3 is TGTGCCAGCAGCTTCCCCATTGCAGGGGGTCCCTACGAGCAGTACTTC. It translates to CASSFPIAGGPYEQYF.

V usage is TRBV7-9 and J usage is TRBJ2-1, with 12 bases that match TRBD2. The CDR3 consists of 15 residues. V shed 5 bases and J 8 bases; nucleotides not matched to a gene: 7. Germline V gene lookup returns CDR1 SEHNR and CDR2 FQNEAQ (reference sequence). CDR3 DNA: TGTGCCAGCAGCCTATGGACTAGCGGGGACGATGAGCAGTTCTTC. It is translated as CASSLWTSGDDEQFF.

This CDR3 is CASSGASGRAWEQYF. The CDR3 DNA is TGTGCCAGCAGTGGAGCTAGCGGGAGGGCCTGGGAGCAGTACTTC. The rearrangement links TRBV2 to TRBJ2-7, with 12 nucleotides matching TRBD2. The CDR3 runs to 15 residues. V trimming: 4 bases; J trimming: 7 bases; junction bases outside the gene matches: 8. Germline V gene data show CDR1 as SNHLY and CDR2 as FYNNEI.

The chain joins TRBV10-3 to TRBJ2-7; D is undetermined. Germline lookup yields CDR1 ENHRY and CDR2 SYGVKD. This CDR3 comprises 11 residues. With 4 bases removed from V and 4 bases from J, the gap between germline ends came to 5 bases. CDR3 sequence reads: CAISASYEQYF. CDR3 DNA sequence: TGTGCCATCAGTGCCTCTTACGAGCAGTACTTC.

The chain carries TRBV9 and TRBJ2-2; D could derive from TRBD1 or TRBD2 (5 bases each). CDR3 length equals 16 residues. The germline CDR1 and CDR2 sequences are SGDLS and YYNGEE. V was shortened by 4 bases and J by 2 bases, with 15 bases between the two germline ends. DNA of the CDR3: TGTGCCAGCAGCCCCCAGAGGGGAGCTAACACCGGGGAGCTGTTTTTT. Protein: CASSPQRGANTGELFF.

The gene calls are TRBV19 and TRBJ1-2; D gene unclear. The germline gives CDR1 LNHDA, CDR2 SQIVND (reference sequence). V was shortened by 1 base and J by 6 bases, with 12 bases between the two germline ends. This CDR3 comprises 14 residues. The CDR3 is CASSIVAAGDGYTF. CDR3 nucleotides: TGTGCCAGTAGTATAGTGGCGGCAGGAGATGGCTACACCTTC. Using reference TRBV19 and TRBJ1-2 for the parts outside the CDR3, the full variable domain is DGGITQSPKYLFRKEGQNVTLSCEQNLNHDAMYWYRQDPGQGLRLIYYSQIVNDFQKGDIAEGYSVSREKKESFPLTVTSAQKNPTAFYLCASSIVAAGDGYTFGSGTRLTVV.

This clone has a handful of counts. V and J are TRBV29-1 and TRBJ2-2; unclear D gene. CDR3 length equals 15 residues. V was pared by 4 bases and J by 4 bases, with 16 bases between. CDR1 SQVTM and CDR2 ANQGSEA come from the germline V gene. The DNA for the CDR3 is TGCAGCGTTGCAGTGTCAGCCGGCTTCACCGGGGAGCTGTTTTTT. Amino acids: CSVAVSAGFTGELFF.